This T cell receptor (beta chain) was recorded in a study of CD8 T cells in Susac syndrome (dated by TCRdb to about 2019). Background on the whole study: Whether CD8+ T cell activation and differentiation in Susac syndrome was antigen driven was tested using repertoire sequencing. Overall results and qualifications from the work: The study acknowledged that relatively few individuals were included in the TCR sequencing and HLA analysis.

Clipping removes 2 bases from V and 0 bases from J, with 6 as the unmatched junction base count. CDR1 and CDR2 were assigned from the germline V gene (reference sequence) as SEHNR and FQNEAQ. Taken from cysteine to phenylalanine, the CDR3 has 17 residues. The kept DNA is CDR3 alone, 51 bases in frame from the first base. RNA was extracted using the RNeasy kit, and roughly 0.5 to 1 microgram was reverse transcribed with random hexamers. TCR beta CDR3 regions were amplified with the immunoSEQ multiplex PCR assay covering 54 Vbeta and 13 Jbeta segments. To correct PCR amplification bias, a synthetic template baseline was used for both primer optimization and computational correction. In the original analysis: Reads were assigned to V, D and J genes according to IMGT and analyzed in immunoSEQ Analyzer, with only productive sequences retained. To calculate clonality, Shannon entropy was normalized by log2 of the number of productive unique sequences and then subtracted from one. Public and private clones were assessed among the 100 most prevalent clones of each patient and control. Susac-specific clones were defined as absent from healthy and MS cohorts, approximately 1,000 published viral clones and other ImmuneACCESS disease sequences. The raw public data were reprocessed by TCRdb itself: fastp quality trimming at Q25, MiXCR clonotype calling, in-frame beta chains only. Rows with a matching CDR3 protein are joined into one entry that keeps the most common DNA and genes. The V and J calls and clone size come from TCRdb's table, not from the authors' own analysis. The sample contains roughly 150,000 distinct CDR3 sequences, around 90% of them found a single time. Approximately 0.075% of the sample lies in the top ten.

This clonotype was seen once. Its binding antigen is unknown. No much larger clone exists at a distance of one base, and base qualities are not known. A solitary read yields weak support. Peripheral blood CD8+ and CD4+ T cells from healthy donors, Susac syndrome patients and multiple sclerosis patients were profiled using high-throughput TCR beta sequencing. The healthy donors served as controls matched for age and sex. Bulk CD8+ and CD4+ T cells were purified by magnetic negative isolation, while CD8+ TEMRA cells were enriched using FACS. Blood was drawn into EDTA tubes, processed within 24 hours, and PBMCs were isolated by density gradient centrifugation. PBMCs intended for TCR sequencing were frozen in liquid nitrogen and were later thawed in a 37 degrees C water bath. A purity of at least 90% was achieved for sorted or isolated CD4+, CD8+ and CD8+ TEMRA cells.

The chain uses TRBV7-9 and TRBJ2-2; 7 of the junction bases match TRBD1. Sequencing was done on a sample of CD4+ T cells from PBMCs. This TCR was recovered from a human donor in good health. The sequenced DNA: TGTGCCAGCAGCTTAAGGGGACAGACCTCGAACACCGGGGAGCTGTTTTTT. Its translation is CASSLRGQTSNTGELFF.